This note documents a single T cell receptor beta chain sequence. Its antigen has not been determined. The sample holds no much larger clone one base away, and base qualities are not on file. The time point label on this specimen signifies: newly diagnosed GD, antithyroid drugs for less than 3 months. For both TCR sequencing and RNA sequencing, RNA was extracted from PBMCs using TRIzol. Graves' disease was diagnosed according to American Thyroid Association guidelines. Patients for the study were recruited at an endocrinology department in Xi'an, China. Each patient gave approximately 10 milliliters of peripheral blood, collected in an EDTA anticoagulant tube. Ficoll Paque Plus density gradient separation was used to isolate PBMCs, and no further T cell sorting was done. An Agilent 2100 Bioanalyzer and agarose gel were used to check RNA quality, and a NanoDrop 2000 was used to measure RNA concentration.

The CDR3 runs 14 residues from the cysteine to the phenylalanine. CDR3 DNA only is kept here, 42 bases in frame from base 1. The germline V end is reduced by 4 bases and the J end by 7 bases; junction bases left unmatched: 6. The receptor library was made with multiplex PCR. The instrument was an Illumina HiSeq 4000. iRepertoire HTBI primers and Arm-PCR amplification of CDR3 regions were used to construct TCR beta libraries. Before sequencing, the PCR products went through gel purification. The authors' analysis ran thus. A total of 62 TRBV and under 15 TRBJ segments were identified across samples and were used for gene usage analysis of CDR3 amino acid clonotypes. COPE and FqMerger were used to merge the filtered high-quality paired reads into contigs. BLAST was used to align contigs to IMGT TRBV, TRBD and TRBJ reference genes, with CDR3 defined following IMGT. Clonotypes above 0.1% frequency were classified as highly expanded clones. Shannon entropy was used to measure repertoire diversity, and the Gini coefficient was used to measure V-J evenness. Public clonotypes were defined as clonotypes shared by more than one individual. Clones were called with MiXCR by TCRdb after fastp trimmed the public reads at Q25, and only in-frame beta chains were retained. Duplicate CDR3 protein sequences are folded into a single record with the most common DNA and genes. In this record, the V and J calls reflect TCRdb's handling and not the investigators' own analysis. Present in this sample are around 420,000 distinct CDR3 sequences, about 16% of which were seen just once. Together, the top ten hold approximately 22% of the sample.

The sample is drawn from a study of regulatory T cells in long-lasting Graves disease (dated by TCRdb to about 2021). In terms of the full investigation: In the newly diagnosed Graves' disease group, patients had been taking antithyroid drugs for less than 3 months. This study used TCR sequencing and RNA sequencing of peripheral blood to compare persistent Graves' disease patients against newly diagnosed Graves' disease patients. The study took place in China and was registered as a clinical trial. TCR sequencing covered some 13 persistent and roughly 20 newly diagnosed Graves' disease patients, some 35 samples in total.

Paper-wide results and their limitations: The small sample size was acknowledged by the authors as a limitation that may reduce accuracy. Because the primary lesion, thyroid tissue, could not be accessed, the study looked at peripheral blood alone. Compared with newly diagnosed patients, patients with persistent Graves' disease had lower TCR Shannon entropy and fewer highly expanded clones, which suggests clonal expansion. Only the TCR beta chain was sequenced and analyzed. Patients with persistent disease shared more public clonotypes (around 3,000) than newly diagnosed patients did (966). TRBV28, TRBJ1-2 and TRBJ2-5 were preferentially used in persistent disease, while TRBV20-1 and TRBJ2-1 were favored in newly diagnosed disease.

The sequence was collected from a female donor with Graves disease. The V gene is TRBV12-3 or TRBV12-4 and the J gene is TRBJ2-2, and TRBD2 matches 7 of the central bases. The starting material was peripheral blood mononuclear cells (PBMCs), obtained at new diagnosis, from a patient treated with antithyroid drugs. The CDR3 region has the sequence CASSWWEGFGELFF. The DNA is TGTGCCAGCAGTTGGTGGGAGGGGTTCGGGGAGCTGTTTTTT.